This T cell receptor (beta chain) originates from a study of vaccination and CD4 T cells after COVID-19. With regard to this clonotype: Its antigen is still unknown.

An Oncomine TCR Beta short-read assay was used to sequence the DNA from cultured CD4+ T cells. TCRdb processed the PCR reads anew with MiXCR; each CDR3 protein has one entry. The table includes about 10,000 distinct CDR3 sequences, approximately 59% detected once. General study results and limits: Spike mono-reactivity held for 304 of 307 vaccine-specific clones in convalescent patients. Going from approximately 21 to 40, median SARS-CoV-2-reactive clonotypes did not rise significantly. Detection of a median about 90% of reactive clones in convalescent patients was confined to the period after vaccination.

Treatment: approximately 11-day PBMC culture with coronavirus spike peptide pools or control peptides (ViraFEST assay). First, ViraFEST expanded antigen-specific T cells with peptide pools, and next it sequenced the TCRs. The receptor was derived from a human donor who had recovered from COVID-19. The sequencing input was CD4+ T cells from blood, cultured in vitro.

The CDR3 protein is CASSPPRGGNNEQFF. The CDR3 region has the DNA TGTGCCAGCAGTCCCCCCCGGGGGGGGAACAATGAGCAGTTCTTC. The V call is TRBV6-1, the J call TRBJ2-1, with 8 bases identical to TRBD2. The CDR3 contains 15 residues. Germline V lookup: CDR1 MNHNS, CDR2 SASEGT. The V segment lost 5 bases and the J segment 5 bases; nucleotides outside the gene matches: 8.